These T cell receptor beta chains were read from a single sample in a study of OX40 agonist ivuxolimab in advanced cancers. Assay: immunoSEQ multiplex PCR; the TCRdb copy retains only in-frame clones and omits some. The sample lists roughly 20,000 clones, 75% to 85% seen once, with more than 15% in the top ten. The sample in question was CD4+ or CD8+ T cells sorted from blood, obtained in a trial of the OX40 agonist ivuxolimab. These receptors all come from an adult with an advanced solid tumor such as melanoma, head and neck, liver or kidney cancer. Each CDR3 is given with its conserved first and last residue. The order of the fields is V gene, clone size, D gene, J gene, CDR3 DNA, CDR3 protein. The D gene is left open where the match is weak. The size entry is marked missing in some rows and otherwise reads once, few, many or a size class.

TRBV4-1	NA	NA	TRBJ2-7	TGCGCCAGCAGCCAAGATGGGACGGCCTACGAGCAGTACTTC	CASSQDGTAYEQYF
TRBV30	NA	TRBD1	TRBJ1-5	TGTGCCTGGAGCGGGACAGGCAATCAGTCCCAGCATTTT	CAWSGTGNQSQHF
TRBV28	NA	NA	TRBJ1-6	TGTGCCAGCAGTTTCTCGTCGGGCTCACGTAATTCACCCCTCCACTTT	CASSFSSGSRNSPLHF
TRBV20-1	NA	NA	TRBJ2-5	TGCAGTGCTCCGTTGGAGACCCAGTACTTC	CSAPLETQYF
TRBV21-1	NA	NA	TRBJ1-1	TGTGCCAGCAGCAAAGCGAGGGGACGGCGGAACACTGAAGCTTTCTTT	CASSKARGRRNTEAFF
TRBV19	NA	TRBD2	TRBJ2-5	TGTGCCAGTAGTCCGGGAGGGTGGGGGAAAGAGACCCAGTACTTC	CASSPGGWGKETQYF
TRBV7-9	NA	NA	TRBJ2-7	TGTGCCAGCAGCTCCTTTGGGGAGAACTACGAGCAGTACTTC	CASSSFGENYEQYF
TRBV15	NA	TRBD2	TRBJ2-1	TGTGCCACCAGCGGCGGGACTAGCGGCTACTCTTCCTACAATGAGCAGTTCTTC	CATSGGTSGYSSYNEQFF
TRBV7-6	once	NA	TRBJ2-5	TGTGCCAGCAGCCGAGGGGAGACCCAGTACTTC	CASSRGETQYF
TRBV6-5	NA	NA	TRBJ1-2	TGTGCCAGCAGTTACGAGGGCGAGGGCTACACCTTC	CASSYEGEGYTF
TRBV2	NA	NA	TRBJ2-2	TGTGCCGGAGACGGGCAGGGAGGCACCGGGGAGCTGTTTTTT	CAGDGQGGTGELFF
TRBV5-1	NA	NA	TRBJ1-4	TGCGCCAGCAGCTCTCAAGGGGTATTAGCAGGGACTAATGAAAAACTGTTTTTT	CASSSQGVLAGTNEKLFF
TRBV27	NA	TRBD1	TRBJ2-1	TGTGCCAGCAGTGGATGGGACAGGGGGTCTGATGAGCAGTTCTTC	CASSGWDRGSDEQFF
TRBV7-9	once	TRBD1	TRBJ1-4	TGTGCCAGCAGCTCACCGGGACAGGGGGCGCAAGGTGAAAAACTGTTTTTT	CASSSPGQGAQGEKLFF
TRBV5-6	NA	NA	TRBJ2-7	TGTGCCAGCAGCTTGGCAGGGGACGAGCAGTACTTC	CASSLAGDEQYF